This T cell receptor beta chain stems from a study of cytomegalovirus exposure and HLA in healthy donors. CDR1 is SEHNR, CDR2 FQNEAQ, per germline (reference sequence). Trimming stripped 1 base from V and 9 bases from J, with 13 bases between. The CDR3 loop spans 15 amino acids. Amplification used 60 Vbeta primers and 13 Jbeta primers. Libraries were prepared by immunoSEQ multiplex PCR; TCRdb keeps only in-frame clonotypes and omits some of them. Of 190,000 or so clones listed, about 85% are singletons. The receptor's source is a woman aged 45-59 years in good health and CMV-seropositive. The sample was PBMCs. The rearrangement joins TRBV7-9 to TRBJ1-6, with D tentatively TRBD1 (6 bases). The CDR3 sequence is CASSLVRRGGSPLHF. The CDR3 DNA sequence: TGTGCCAGCAGCTTAGTCCGCAGGGGCGGTTCACCCCTCCACTTT.